This TCR beta chain was sequenced in a study of blood T cell repertoires in COVID-19. Across the study: Acute and convalescent COVID-19 samples came from the United States, Italy and Spain. PBMCs, B-cell-depleted T cells, or T cells were the source of the cDNA or gDNA that made up the material.

Losses at the gene ends were 5 bases for V and 2 bases for J; bases not matched to a gene: 5. The CDR3 has 15 amino acids. The germline CDR1 and CDR2 sequences are MNHEY and SVGAGI. Original analysis: Reference gene primer amplification yielded estimated nucleated cell counts. Here immunoSEQ multiplex PCR was the method, and the copy in TCRdb shows in-frame clones only, minus some. Clone size and the V and J calls come from that table; the DNA yielded D and trimming. Of approximately 110,000 clones listed, 85% are singletons. This sequence joins TRBV6-5 and TRBJ1-5; 8 positions agree with TRBD1. This TCR was recovered from a human donor in a cohort sampled during active COVID-19. Specimen: peripheral blood. CDR3 residues: CASSTGQGGNQPQHF. Here the CDR3 DNA reads TGTGCCAGCAGTACCGGACAGGGTGGCAATCAGCCCCAGCATTTT.